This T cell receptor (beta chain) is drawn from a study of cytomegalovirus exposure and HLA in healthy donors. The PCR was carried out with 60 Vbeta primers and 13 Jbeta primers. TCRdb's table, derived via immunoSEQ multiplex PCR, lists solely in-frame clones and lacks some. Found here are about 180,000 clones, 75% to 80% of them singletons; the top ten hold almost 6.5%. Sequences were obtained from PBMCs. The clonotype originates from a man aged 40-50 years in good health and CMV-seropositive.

DNA for the CDR3: TGTGCCAGTAGTATGAGGCTCGGACAGGGCTACGAGCAGTACTTC. Protein sequence: CASSMRLGQGYEQYF. V is TRBV19 and J is TRBJ2-7; 8 nucleotides align to TRBD1. CDR3 length: 15 amino acids. V shed 3 bases, J shed 3 bases, and the junction held 7 bases outside the gene matches. Germline CDR1 LNHDA, CDR2 SQIVND (reference sequence).